This T cell receptor (beta chain) was sequenced in a study of T cell responses to AZD1222 COVID-19 vaccine. Profiled with immunoSEQ multiplex PCR; TCRdb holds only in-frame clones, not every one. The sample consists of roughly 13,000 clones, around 80% of them appearing once. CDR3 length equals 13 residues. In germline, CDR1 is GTSNPN, CDR2 SVGIG (reference sequence). V was pared by 3 bases and J by 1 base, with 3 bases of the junction left unmatched. For this clone: As yet, its antigen is unknown.

Study results and caveats: A mostly white British donor set with more females was recruited, and clonal diversity was possibly underestimated. Nearly half of unique spike-specific TCRs reportedly avoided B.1.351 and B.1.1.7 mutated regions. Breadth and depth of Spike-specific TCRs rose after two AZD1222 doses. At 160-218 and 743-854, vaccine-associated CD4 TCRs were dominant, and they spanned spike.

The chain carries TRBV30 and TRBJ2-7, with TRBD1 matching over 7 bases. The source of this sequence is an adult who received the AZD1222 COVID-19 vaccine. The sequences come from peripheral blood, collected 28 days after the second AZD1222 dose. In DNA form, the CDR3 reads TGTGCCTGGAGCCGGGACAGTTCCTACGAGCAGTACTTC. It specifies CAWSRDSSYEQYF.